This TCR beta chain stems from a study of beta chain features in type 1 diabetes. The authors reverse transcribed all of the isolated RNA, so sequencing captured expressed TCRB transcripts. Some clones are missing from TCRdb's copy, which holds only in-frame ones; the method was immunoSEQ multiplex PCR. The sample yields 300,000 to 400,000 clones, 6.5% to 10% seen once. All of the sorted populations showed purity greater than 95%. Sample: central memory CD4+ T cells from blood. This sequence was found in a woman between 18 and 29 years old in good health.

The CDR3 sequence is CASSRAEGGYTF. As DNA, the CDR3 is TGTGCCAGCTCGCGCGCCGAGGGTGGCTACACCTTC. The chain couples TRBV6-5 to TRBJ1-2; the D is unclear. This CDR3 region has 12 residues. The ends were cut back, 8 bases at V and 7 bases at J, with 14 bases in the middle. The germline gives CDR1 MNHEY, CDR2 SVGAGI.